One sample yielded the 29 T cell receptor beta chains listed below, sequenced in a study of cytomegalovirus exposure and HLA in healthy donors. Vbeta (60) and Jbeta (13) primers were used in the PCR. TCRdb's copy holds only in-frame clones and misses some; the assay was immunoSEQ multiplex PCR. The table lists under 200,000 clones, approximately 86% of them singletons. The sample taken for sequencing was PBMCs. The receptors come from a woman aged 25-40 years in good health and CMV-seronegative.

V gene TRBV2 combines with J gene TRBJ2-5; the match to TRBD2 covers 11 bases. V lost 1 base and J lost 5; bases outside the gene matches: 0. The CDR3 sequence is 14 residues long. Germline V gene sequence: CDR1 SNHLY, CDR2 FYNNEI. The CDR3: CASSEGLAGETQYF. In nucleotides, the CDR3 is TGTGCCAGCAGTGAAGGACTAGCGGGGGAGACCCAGTACTTC.

A single count supports this clone. The chain recombines TRBV5-1 with TRBJ2-1; 8 bases are a match to TRBD2. CDR3 length: 17 residues. Per the germline V gene, CDR1 is SGHRS and CDR2 is YFSETQ. The junction had 6 bases not matched to a gene; V was cut back by 1 base and J by 0 bases. The CDR3 reads CASSLRLAGNSYNEQFF. The DNA of the CDR3 is TGCGCCAGCAGCTTGCGCCTAGCGGGTAACTCCTACAATGAGCAGTTCTTC.

This clone was seen once. The chain links TRBV6-1 to TRBJ2-5; TRBD2 might be the D (6 bases). The germline V gene encodes CDR1 MNHNS and CDR2 SASEGT. The CDR3 runs to 17 residues. The ends were cut back, 3 bases at V and 5 bases at J, with 22 bases in the middle. This CDR3 reads CASSDGRGALQWETQYF. CDR3 nucleotides: TGTGCCAGCAGTGACGGGAGAGGGGCACTGCAATGGGAGACCCAGTACTTC.

This clone showed up just once. The chain combines TRBV11-2 with TRBJ2-5; D may be TRBD1 (6 bases). There are 16 residues in the CDR3. CDR1 is SGHAT, CDR2 FQNNGV, per germline. V dropped 1 base and J dropped 4 bases, with 16 bases sitting between them. This CDR3 is CASSLGGRGRPETQYF. In DNA, the CDR3 is TGTGCCAGCAGCTTAGGTGGCAGGGGTCGCCCAGAGACCCAGTACTTC.

The V and J genes are TRBV6-1 and TRBJ1-1; weak D call: TRBD1 (5 bases). The V and J ends lost 2 bases and 1 base respectively, with 8 bases between them. The germline gives CDR1 MNHNS, CDR2 SASEGT. This CDR3 is built from 14 residues. The CDR3 region has the DNA TGTGCCAGCAGTGAACAGGGCCCGAACACTGAAGCTTTCTTT. This translates into CASSEQGPNTEAFF.

The chain is built from TRBV9 and TRBJ2-3; 12 positions agree with TRBD2. Germline values: CDR1 SGDLS, CDR2 YYNGEE. J gave up 0 bases and V 2 bases, and 7 bases lay outside the gene matches. The CDR3 spans 18 residues. CDR3 bases: TGTGCCAGCAGCGTCTCAGTAGGGACTAGCGGGAGCACAGATACGCAGTATTTT. Its translation is CASSVSVGTSGSTDTQYF.

The chain's CDR3 is CATSRDGLGKFF. The CDR3 nucleotides are TGTGCCACCAGCAGAGACGGACTAGGAAAGTTCTTC. The chain joins TRBV15 to TRBJ2-1; TRBD2 matches 7 bases. Germline trimming cut 0 bases from V and 14 bases from J; bases unmatched to any gene: 4. The CDR3 has 12 amino acids. Germline CDR1 is LNHNV and CDR2 is YYDKDF (reference sequence).

The chain is built from TRBV6-1 and TRBJ2-7; 10 positions agree with TRBD1. The CDR3 sequence is 14 residues long. Germline trimming cut 6 bases from V and 5 bases from J; bases unmatched to any gene: 7. Per the germline V gene, CDR1 is MNHNS and CDR2 is SASEGT. The CDR3 protein is CASRADRGIDEQYF. CDR3 in DNA: TGTGCCAGCAGGGCGGACAGGGGGATCGACGAGCAGTACTTC.

CDR3 protein: CASSLRGWANEKLFF. CDR3 bases: TGTGCCAGCAGCTTACGGGGGTGGGCTAATGAAAAACTGTTTTTT. The chain links TRBV7-9 to TRBJ1-4, with D possibly matching TRBD1 (5 bases). The CDR3 has 15 amino acids. Germline lookup yields CDR1 SEHNR and CDR2 FQNEAQ (reference sequence). Trimming took 2 bases from V and 3 from J, leaving 10 bases between them.

The rearrangement uses TRBV15 and TRBJ2-1, with 9 bases fitting TRBD1. CDR3 length: 15 residues. V was pared by 3 bases and J by 10 bases, with 10 bases of the junction left unmatched. Germline-derived CDR1 and CDR2 are LNHNV and YYDKDF (reference sequence). The CDR3 DNA sequence: TGTGCCACCAGCAGTGGACAGGGGAATTGGGGCGAGCAGTTCTTC. Translation gives CATSSGQGNWGEQFF. Together with reference TRBV15 and TRBJ2-1, the CDR3 gives the full variable domain: DAMVIQNPRYQVTQFGKPVTLSCSQTLNHNVMYWYQQKSSQAPKLLFHYYDKDFNNEADTPDNFQSRRPNTSFCFLDIRSPGLGDTAMYLCATSSGQGNWGEQFFGPGTRLTVL.

This sequence joins TRBV30 and TRBJ2-3; 11 bases align to TRBD2. V trimming: 4 bases; J trimming: 1 base; junction bases outside the gene matches: 7. Germline V gives CDR1 GTSNPN, CDR2 SVGIG (reference sequence). CDR3 length: 16 amino acids. CDR3 region: CAWTPLGLAGTDTQYF. DNA for the CDR3: TGTGCCTGGACCCCCCTGGGACTAGCGGGCACAGATACGCAGTATTTT.

The J gene is TRBJ1-1, the V gene TRBV6-1; a weak D match, TRBD1 (6 bases). The CDR3 consists of 15 residues. Per germline, CDR1 MNHNS and CDR2 SASEGT. The ends were cut back, 4 bases at V and 2 bases at J, with 14 bases in the middle. This CDR3 is CASSVLQGRNTEAFF. The DNA for the CDR3 is TGTGCCAGCAGTGTATTACAGGGTCGCAACACTGAAGCTTTCTTT.

V gene TRBV7-3 combines with J gene TRBJ2-1; 7 nucleotides match TRBD2. This CDR3 contains 14 residues. The trim removed 4 bases at V and 5 bases at J, leaving 5 bases unmatched. Looked up from germline, CDR1 is SGHTA and CDR2 is FQGTGA. CDR3 sequence: CASSSKGGDNEQFF. The CDR3 bases are TGTGCCAGCAGCTCGAAGGGAGGGGACAATGAGCAGTTCTTC.

This chain joins TRBV2 and TRBJ2-2; D is perhaps TRBD1 (8 bases). The length of the CDR3 is 14 residues. Trimming removed 6 bases from V and 7 bases from J, with 15 bases in between. In germline, CDR1 is SNHLY, CDR2 FYNNEI. CDR3 sequence: CASSQDREGGELFF. In DNA, the CDR3 is TGTGCCAGCAGCCAGGACAGGGAGGGCGGGGAGCTGTTTTTT.

CDR3 sequence reads: CASSIQGADTGELFF. The CDR3 region has the DNA TGTGCCAGCAGCATACAGGGGGCGGACACCGGGGAGCTGTTTTTT. This chain joins TRBV6-6 and TRBJ2-2; 9 bases fit TRBD1. After removal of 6 bases from V and 3 bases from J, the junction contained 5 bases not matched to a gene. Per germline, CDR1 MNHNY and CDR2 SVGAGI (reference sequence). The CDR3 consists of 15 residues.

The chain links TRBV7-8 to TRBJ2-3; 10 positions agree with TRBD2. CDR1 SGHVS and CDR2 FQNEAQ come from the germline V gene. CDR3 length: 16 residues. The J segment lost 2 bases and the V segment lost 5 bases, leaving 7 bases of the junction unmatched. The CDR3 DNA sequence: TGTGCCAGCAGCATCCTGAGCGGGAGGGTCACAGATACGCAGTATTTT. Translation: CASSILSGRVTDTQYF.

The V call is TRBV9, the J call TRBJ1-5; 7 nucleotides match TRBD1. Per the germline V gene, CDR1 is SGDLS and CDR2 is YYNGEE. CDR3 length equals 15 residues. J gave up 0 bases and V 3 bases, and 3 bases lay outside the gene matches. CDR3 nucleotides: TGTGCCAGCAGCGCTGGACAGGATAGCAATCAGCCCCAGCATTTT. It codes for CASSAGQDSNQPQHF.

The chain links TRBV11-2 to TRBJ2-3; 12 bases align to TRBD2. CDR3 length: 16 amino acids. Germline CDR1 and CDR2: SGHAT and FQNNGV. V lost 3 bases, J lost 8 bases, and 9 bases stayed unmatched. CDR3 loop: CASSFPSGGAQGTQYF. CDR3 nucleotide sequence: TGTGCCAGCAGCTTTCCTAGCGGGGGGGCCCAGGGTACGCAGTATTTT.

The chain carries TRBV6-1 and TRBJ2-7; TRBD2 aligns across 8 bases. The germline CDR1 and CDR2 sequences are MNHNS and SASEGT. This CDR3 region has 14 residues. V shed 5 bases, J shed 3 bases, and the junction held 6 bases outside the gene matches. CDR3 residues: CASSTFAGGYEQYF. The CDR3 DNA reads as TGTGCCAGCAGTACTTTTGCGGGGGGCTACGAGCAGTACTTC.

The rearrangement joins TRBV30 to TRBJ2-2; 7 nucleotides line up with TRBD1. The germline CDR1 and CDR2 sequences are GTSNPN and SVGIG (reference sequence). This CDR3 comprises 16 residues. J lost 3 bases, V lost 7 bases, and 14 bases had no gene match. In DNA, the CDR3 is TGTGCCTCATACAGGGGTTCCGCATGGGACACCGGGGAGCTGTTTTTT. Translation gives CASYRGSAWDTGELFF.

The CDR3 loop is CASSLEAGLGNTIYF. The CDR3 nucleotides are TGTGCCAGCAGCTTGGAGGCAGGGCTAGGAAACACCATATATTTT. The V call is TRBV5-6, the J call TRBJ1-3; a possible D gene is TRBD1 (5 bases). Trimming pared 0 bases from V and 4 bases from J, leaving 11 bases between. The length of the CDR3 is 15 residues. The germline V gene has CDR1 SGHDT and CDR2 YYEEEE.

This chain links TRBV7-2 with TRBJ2-3; TRBD2 might be the D (6 bases). The germline CDR1 and CDR2 sequences are SGHTA and FQGNSA. The CDR3 length is 14 residues. Trimming stripped 1 base from V and 6 bases from J, with 11 bases between. The CDR3 is CASSLEAGRDTQYF. The CDR3 bases are TGTGCCAGCAGCTTAGAAGCAGGGAGGGATACGCAGTATTTT.

The chain couples TRBV28 to TRBJ2-2, with D uncertain. V was trimmed by 3 bases and J by 2 bases, leaving 10 bases between them. CDR1 MDHEN and CDR2 SYDVKM come from the germline V gene. This CDR3 region has 15 residues. The DNA for the CDR3 is TGTGCCAGCAGTTTCTCCACAGCCAACACCGGGGAGCTGTTTTTT. Translating gives CASSFSTANTGELFF.

This chain joins TRBV11-2 and TRBJ2-5; 10 bases agree with TRBD1. The CDR3 runs 14 residues. Germline trimming cut 5 bases from V and 7 bases from J; bases unmatched to any gene: 7. The V gene's germline CDR1 is SGHAT and CDR2 FQNNGV. The CDR3, as DNA: TGTGCCAGCAGCGCAGGGACAGGGGTGGGGACCCAGTACTTC. It translates to CASSAGTGVGTQYF.

This rearrangement joins TRBV7-9 to TRBJ2-1; 13 bases are a match to TRBD2. From germline, CDR1 is SEHNR and CDR2 FQNEAQ (reference sequence). The V gene end was trimmed by 6 bases and the J gene end by 5 bases; junction bases not matched to a gene: 4. This CDR3 contains 15 residues. DNA for the CDR3: TGTGCCAGCAGGCTTGGACTAGCGGGGGACAATGAGCAGTTCTTC. Amino acids: CASRLGLAGDNEQFF.

V is TRBV4-1 and J is TRBJ2-3; no definite D call. CDR1 MGHRA and CDR2 YSYEKL come from the germline V gene. V lost 0 bases, J lost 8 bases, and 9 bases lay in between. The CDR3 runs 13 residues. The CDR3 bases are TGCGCCAGCAGCCAAGATCGCGCGAGTACGCAGTATTTT. Translating gives CASSQDRASTQYF.

This chain joins TRBV7-8 and TRBJ1-1, with D uncertain. Trimming shortened V by 3 bases and J by 1 base, and 6 bases separated the two germline ends. The germline CDR1 and CDR2 sequences are SGHVS and FQNEAQ. There are 13 residues in the CDR3. The CDR3 loop reads CASSFRENTEAFF. The CDR3 DNA sequence: TGTGCCAGCAGCTTCCGGGAGAACACTGAAGCTTTCTTT.

This clone turned up a few times. This chain connects TRBV2 to TRBJ2-1, with TRBD2 matching over 7 bases. The CDR3 is 15 residues long. The J segment lost 0 bases and the V segment lost 9 bases, leaving 8 bases of the junction unmatched. The germline CDR1 and CDR2 sequences are SNHLY and FYNNEI. The CDR3 protein is CASLSGEFSYNEQFF. The CDR3 DNA reads TGTGCCAGTCTGAGCGGGGAGTTCTCCTACAATGAGCAGTTCTTC.

This chain connects TRBV6-5 to TRBJ2-7; D might be TRBD1 (6 bases). The CDR3 is 13 amino acids. CDR1 MNHEY and CDR2 SVGAGI come from the germline V gene. V lost 6 bases, J lost 4 bases, and 13 bases lay in between. The CDR3 is CASRFIQGYEQYF. In DNA form, the CDR3 reads TGTGCCAGCAGGTTCATTCAGGGGTACGAGCAGTACTTC.